This T cell receptor beta chain was recovered during a study of identical twins. Findings of the study overall: Twins' surplus sharing was weaker for beta out-of-frame sequences. Twin-shared out-of-frame alpha sequences were enriched for low generation probability. The study drew conclusions from cross-sectional statistical analysis, not from following the same donors.

Trimming left V 6 bases short and J 7 bases short, with 23 bases between. CDR3 length: 16 amino acids. Per the germline V gene, CDR1 is SGHRS and CDR2 is YFSETQ. This clonotype was seen at least ten times. The antigen remains unidentified. TCRdb used MiXCR to reprocess the 5' RACE reads, holding one entry per CDR3 protein. The top ten hold over 1.5% of the sample, which has approximately 630,000 distinct CDR3 sequences, about 7% seen once. The sample was also reused in another study, on yellow fever vaccine responses in identical twins.

The sequence derives from a young woman in good health. Material for sequencing was PBMCs. The chain uses TRBV5-1 and TRBJ2-1; D is possibly TRBD1 (8 bases). This CDR3 reads CASTTALGQGGNEQFF. DNA of the CDR3: TGCGCCAGCACTACTGCTCTAGGACAGGGAGGGAATGAGCAGTTCTTC. Full variable domain (missing parts from reference TRBV5-1 and TRBJ2-1): KAGVTQTPRYLIKTRGQQVTLSCSPISGHRSVSWYQQTPGQGLQFLFEYFSETQRNKGNFPGRFSGRQFSNSRSEMNVSTLELGDSALYLCASTTALGQGGNEQFFGPGTRLTVL.